Each of the 13 T cell receptor beta chains below was sequenced from the same sample in a study of shared clonotypes between healthy human individuals. TCRdb's copy holds only in-frame clones and misses some; the assay was immunoSEQ multiplex PCR. This sample yields more than 1,200,000 clones, of which around 98.5% are seen a single time; approximately 0.4% belongs to the top ten. The sample comprised naive CD4+ T cells sorted from blood. Documented subset: CD45RA+ positively selected. The receptors come from a man younger than 40 in good health.

This clone was found once. The same CDR3 can be traced to other DNA sequences in this sample. The V call is TRBV18, the J call TRBJ2-1; D gene unclear. CDR3 size: 13 residues. Germline V gene sequence: CDR1 KGHSH, CDR2 LQKENI. Between the trimmed V and J ends, which lost 3 bases and 4 bases, there was a span of 7 bases. CDR3 residues: CASSPDRYNEQFF. For the CDR3, the DNA is TGTGCCAGCTCACCCGACCGATACAATGAGCAGTTCTTC.

This sequence joins TRBV7-9 and TRBJ2-2; 9 nucleotides line up with TRBD2. The CDR3 is made up of 18 amino acids. In germline, CDR1 is SEHNR, CDR2 FQNEAQ (reference sequence). The junction had 17 bases not matched to a gene; V was cut back by 6 bases and J by 6 bases. CDR3 bases: TGTGCCAGCAGTTCCTGGCGGGCTAGCGGGACGCCTTCCGGGGAGCTGTTTTTT. It translates to CASSSWRASGTPSGELFF.

This chain uses TRBV1 with TRBJ2-7; the table's D gene call, TRBD2, was not cross checked with the DNA. TRBV1 is deemed a pseudogene. The CDR3 contains 13 residues. CDR3 DNA sequence: TGCACCAGCAGCCGTGACTTCTCCTACGAGCAGTACTTC. The encoded protein is CTSSRDFSYEQYF.

The chain recombines TRBV11-2 with TRBJ1-2, with D unclear. There are 14 residues in the CDR3. Germline-derived CDR1 and CDR2 are SGHAT and FQNNGV. V lost 5 bases, J lost 8 bases, and 18 bases lay in between. CDR3 loop: CASSPGLKREGYTF. The DNA for the CDR3 is TGTGCCAGCAGCCCGGGCCTAAAAAGGGAGGGCTACACCTTC.

This rearrangement joins TRBV4-3 to TRBJ2-1, with D uncertain. CDR3 length equals 16 residues. Trimming removed 0 bases at V and 2 bases at J, with 11 bases between. Germline lookup yields CDR1 LGHNA and CDR2 YSLEER. The CDR3 DNA sequence: TGCGCCAGCAGCCAAGAGCTCGGTCCTGCCTACAATGAGCAGTTCTTC. This translates into CASSQELGPAYNEQFF.

In this sample, this clone turned up once. This sample includes further DNA sequences coding for the same CDR3. This sequence joins TRBV5-1 and TRBJ2-5; tentative D call: TRBD1 (5 bases). CDR1 is SGHRS and CDR2 is YFSETQ in the germline V gene. Trimming cost V 0 bases and J 5 bases, with 11 bases left between them. The CDR3 sequence is 14 residues long. CDR3 sequence reads: CASSLEGARETQYF. The CDR3 nucleotides are TGCGCCAGCAGCTTGGAAGGGGCGAGGGAGACCCAGTACTTC.

J is TRBJ1-5 and V is TRBV30, with a possible D match to TRBD1 (6 bases). Trimming shortened V by 1 base and J by 0 bases, and 16 bases separated the two germline ends. CDR1 is GTSNPN and CDR2 is SVGIG in the germline V gene (reference sequence). The CDR3 loop spans 17 amino acids. The CDR3 is CAWSGGLGQRSNQPQHF. The CDR3 nucleotides read TGTGCCTGGAGTGGCGGACTCGGACAGCGTAGCAATCAGCCCCAGCATTTT. Using reference TRBV30 and TRBJ1-5 for the parts outside the CDR3, the full variable domain is SQTIHQWPATLVQPVGSPLSLECTVEGTSNPNLYWYRQAAGRGLQLLFYSVGIGQISSEVPQNLSASRPQDRQFILSSKKLLLSDSGFYLCAWSGGLGQRSNQPQHFGDGTRLSIL.

V is TRBV27 and J is TRBJ2-7; 8 nucleotides line up with TRBD2. V trimming: 7 bases; J trimming: 2 bases; junction bases outside the gene matches: 7. The CDR3 consists of 14 residues. The germline gives CDR1 MNHEY, CDR2 SMNVEV (reference sequence). CDR3 DNA sequence: TGTGCCAGCATTCGAGCGGGAGTCCCCTACGAGCAGTACTTC. Protein product: CASIRAGVPYEQYF.

The genes are TRBV28 and TRBJ1-2, with 10 nucleotides matching TRBD1. The CDR3 is 15 residues long. Unmatched junction bases numbered 10, after V lost 4 bases and J lost 8 bases. In germline, CDR1 is MDHEN, CDR2 SYDVKM. As DNA, the CDR3 is TGTGCCAGCAGTTCATCCGGACAGGGGGTTCGAGGCTACACCTTC. It is translated as CASSSSGQGVRGYTF.

This chain connects TRBV18 to TRBJ2-7; D may be TRBD2 (5 bases). V was trimmed by 3 bases and J by 2 bases, leaving 14 bases between them. The CDR3 length is 15 residues. Germline-derived CDR1 and CDR2 are KGHSH and LQKENI. CDR3 DNA: TGTGCCAGCTCACCGAATCCACTAGTCCCCTACGAGCAGTACTTC. Encoded protein: CASSPNPLVPYEQYF. The full variable domain, rest sourced from reference TRBV18 and TRBJ2-7, is NAGVMQNPRHLVRRRGQEARLRCSPMKGHSHVYWYRQLPEEGLKFMVYLQKENIIDESGMPKERFSAEFPKEGPSILRIQQVVRGDSAAYFCASSPNPLVPYEQYFGPGTRLTVT.

The chain uses TRBV28 and TRBJ1-1; no firm D call. The V gene lost 4 bases and the J gene lost 7 bases, with 10 bases spanning the gap. Germline V CDR1 and CDR2: MDHEN, SYDVKM. CDR3 size: 12 residues. CDR3 loop: CASSSRFGEAFF. CDR3 coding DNA: TGTGCCAGCAGTTCTCGATTCGGTGAAGCTTTCTTT.

The CDR3 loop reads CATSRSRAYEQYF. CDR3 bases: TGTGCCACCAGCAGGTCCAGGGCCTACGAGCAGTACTTC. This rearrangement joins TRBV15 to TRBJ2-7; tentatively, D is TRBD1 (5 bases). CDR3 size: 13 residues. Trimming removed 3 bases from V and 2 bases from J, with 8 bases in between. CDR1 LNHNV and CDR2 YYDKDF come from the germline V gene (reference sequence).

The chain is built from TRBV30 and TRBJ1-4, with 8 bases lining up with TRBD1. The CDR3 spans 13 residues. V lost 2 bases, J lost 8 bases, and 4 bases stayed unmatched. The germline gives CDR1 GTSNPN, CDR2 SVGIG (reference sequence). Written as DNA, the CDR3 is TGTGCCTGGAGTACAGGGGGACGAGAAAAACTGTTTTTT. Translating it yields CAWSTGGREKLFF.